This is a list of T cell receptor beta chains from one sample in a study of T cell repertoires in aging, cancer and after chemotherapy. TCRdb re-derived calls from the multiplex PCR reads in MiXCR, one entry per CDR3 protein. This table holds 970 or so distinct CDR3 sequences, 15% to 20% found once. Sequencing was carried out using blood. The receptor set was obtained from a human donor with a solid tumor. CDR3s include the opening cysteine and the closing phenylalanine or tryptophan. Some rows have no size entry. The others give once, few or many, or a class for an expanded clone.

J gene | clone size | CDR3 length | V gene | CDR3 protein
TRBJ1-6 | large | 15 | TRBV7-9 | CASSRETGGSSPLHF
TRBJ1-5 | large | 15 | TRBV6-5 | CASSYSRSGIQPQHF
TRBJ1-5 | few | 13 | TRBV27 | CASSLERGDPQHF
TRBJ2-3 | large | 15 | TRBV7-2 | CASSLASSPPDTQYF
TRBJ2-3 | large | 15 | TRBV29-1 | CSVVLLTSGRDTQYF
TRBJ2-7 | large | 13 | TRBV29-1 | CSVEGSGGREQYF
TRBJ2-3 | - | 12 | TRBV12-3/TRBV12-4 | CASGGPTDTQYF
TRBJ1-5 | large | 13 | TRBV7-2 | CASSLGRNQPQHF
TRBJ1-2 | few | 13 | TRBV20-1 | CSAREAGIYGYTF
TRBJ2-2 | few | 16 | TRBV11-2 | CASSQQPGLNTGELFF
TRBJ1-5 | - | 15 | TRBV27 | CTSSPRAGSNQPQHF
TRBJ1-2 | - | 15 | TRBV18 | CASSPPLGVEAGYTF
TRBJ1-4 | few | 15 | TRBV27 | CASRPRGLTNEKLFF
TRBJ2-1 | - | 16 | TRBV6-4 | CASSEAVSSAPLEQFF
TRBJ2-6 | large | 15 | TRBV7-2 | CASSLGGSGANVLTF
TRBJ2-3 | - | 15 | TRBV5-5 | CARSFGRTGTDTQYF
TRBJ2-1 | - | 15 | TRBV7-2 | CASSSQRGGYNEQFF
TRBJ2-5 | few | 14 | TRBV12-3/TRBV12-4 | CASNPAGLLGTQYF
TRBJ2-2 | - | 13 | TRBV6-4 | CASSLNRGRELFF
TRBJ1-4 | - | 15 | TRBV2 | CASSEFAGINEKLFF
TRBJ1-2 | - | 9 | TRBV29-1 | CSVQGGYTF
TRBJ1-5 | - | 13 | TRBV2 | CASSDRLNQPQHF
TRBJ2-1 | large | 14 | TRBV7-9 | CASSTTGAHNEQFF
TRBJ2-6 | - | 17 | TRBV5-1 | CASSTGTALSGANVLTF
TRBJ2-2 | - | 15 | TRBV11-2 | CASSQDRVGTGELFF
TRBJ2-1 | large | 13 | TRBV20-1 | CSASPDRDNEQFF
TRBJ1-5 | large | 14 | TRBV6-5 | CASSEDDSNQPQHF
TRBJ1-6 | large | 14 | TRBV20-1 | CSAPRDRGGSPLHF
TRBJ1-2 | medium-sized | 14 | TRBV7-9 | CASSFEGGGPGYTF
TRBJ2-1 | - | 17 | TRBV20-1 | CNARPRPLAGGYNEQFF
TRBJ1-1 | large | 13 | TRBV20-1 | CSAPGDGNTEAFF
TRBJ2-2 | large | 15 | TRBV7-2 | CASSEGTANTGELFF
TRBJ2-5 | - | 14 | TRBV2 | CASSHVVRKETQYF
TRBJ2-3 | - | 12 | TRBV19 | CASSIRKDTQYF
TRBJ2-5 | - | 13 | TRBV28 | CASIDLRFESQYF
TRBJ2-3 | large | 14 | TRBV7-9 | CASSFQGGADTQYF
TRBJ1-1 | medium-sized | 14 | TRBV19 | CASINDRLNTEAFF
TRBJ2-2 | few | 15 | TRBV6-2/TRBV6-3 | CASSYGGAGTGELFF
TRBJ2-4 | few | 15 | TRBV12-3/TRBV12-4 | CASRPPSTGVNIQYF
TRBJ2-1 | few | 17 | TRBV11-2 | CASSWDRGLAGNNEQFF
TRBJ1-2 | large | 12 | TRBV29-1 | CSADKGVGGYTF
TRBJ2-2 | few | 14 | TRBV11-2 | CASTLRESDGELFF